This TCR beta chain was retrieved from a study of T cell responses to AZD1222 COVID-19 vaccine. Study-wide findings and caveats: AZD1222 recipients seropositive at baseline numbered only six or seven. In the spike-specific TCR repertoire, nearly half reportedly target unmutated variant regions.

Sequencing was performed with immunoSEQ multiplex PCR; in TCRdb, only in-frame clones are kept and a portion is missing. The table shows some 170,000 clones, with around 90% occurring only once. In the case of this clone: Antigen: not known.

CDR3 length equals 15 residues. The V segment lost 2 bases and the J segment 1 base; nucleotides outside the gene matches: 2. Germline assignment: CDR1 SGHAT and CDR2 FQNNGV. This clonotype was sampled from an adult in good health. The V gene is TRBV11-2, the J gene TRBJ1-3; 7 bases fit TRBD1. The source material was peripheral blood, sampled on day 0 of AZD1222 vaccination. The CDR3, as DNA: TGTGCCAGCAGCTTAAACAGGGGATCTGGAAACACCATATATTTT. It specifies CASSLNRGSGNTIYF.